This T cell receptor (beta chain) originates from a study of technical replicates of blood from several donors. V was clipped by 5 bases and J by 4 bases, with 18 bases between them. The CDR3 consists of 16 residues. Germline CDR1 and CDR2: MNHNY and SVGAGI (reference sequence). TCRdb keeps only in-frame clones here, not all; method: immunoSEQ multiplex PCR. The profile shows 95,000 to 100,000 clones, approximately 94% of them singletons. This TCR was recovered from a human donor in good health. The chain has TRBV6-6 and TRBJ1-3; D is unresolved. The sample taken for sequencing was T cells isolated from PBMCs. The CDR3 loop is CASSHRSWPGGNTIYF. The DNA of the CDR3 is TGTGCCAGCAGTCACCGATCATGGCCGGGGGGAAACACCATATATTTT.